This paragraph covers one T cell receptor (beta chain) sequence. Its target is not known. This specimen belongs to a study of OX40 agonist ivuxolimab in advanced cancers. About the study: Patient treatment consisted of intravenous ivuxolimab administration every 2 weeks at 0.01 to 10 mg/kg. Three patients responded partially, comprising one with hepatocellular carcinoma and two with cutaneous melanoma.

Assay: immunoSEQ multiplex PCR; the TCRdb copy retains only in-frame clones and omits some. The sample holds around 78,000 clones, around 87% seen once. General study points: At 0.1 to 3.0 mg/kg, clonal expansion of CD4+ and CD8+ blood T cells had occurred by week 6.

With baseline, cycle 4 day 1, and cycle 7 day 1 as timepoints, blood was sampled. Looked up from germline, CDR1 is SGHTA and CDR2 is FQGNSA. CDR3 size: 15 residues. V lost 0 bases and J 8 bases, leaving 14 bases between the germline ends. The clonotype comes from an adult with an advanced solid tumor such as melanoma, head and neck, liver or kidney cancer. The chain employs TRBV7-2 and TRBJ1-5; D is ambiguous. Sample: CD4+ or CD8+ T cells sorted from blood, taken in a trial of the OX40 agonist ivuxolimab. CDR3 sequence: CASSLAAGDQEPQHF. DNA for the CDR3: TGTGCCAGCAGCTTAGCTGCGGGCGATCAGGAGCCCCAGCATTTT.